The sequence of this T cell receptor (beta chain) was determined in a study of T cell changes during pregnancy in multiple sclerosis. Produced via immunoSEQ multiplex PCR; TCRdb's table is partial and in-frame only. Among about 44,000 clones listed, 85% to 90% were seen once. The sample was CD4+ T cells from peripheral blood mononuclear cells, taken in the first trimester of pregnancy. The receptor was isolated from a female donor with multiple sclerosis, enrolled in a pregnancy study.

In DNA, the CDR3 is TGTGCCAGCAGCTTAGGTCCCGGGGGAAACATTCAGTACTTC. Protein product: CASSLGPGGNIQYF. This chain uses TRBV7-3 with TRBJ2-4; perhaps TRBD2 as D (6 bases). From germline, CDR1 is SGHTA and CDR2 FQGTGA. V lost 2 bases and J lost 6, with 11 bases in between. The CDR3 totals 14 residues.